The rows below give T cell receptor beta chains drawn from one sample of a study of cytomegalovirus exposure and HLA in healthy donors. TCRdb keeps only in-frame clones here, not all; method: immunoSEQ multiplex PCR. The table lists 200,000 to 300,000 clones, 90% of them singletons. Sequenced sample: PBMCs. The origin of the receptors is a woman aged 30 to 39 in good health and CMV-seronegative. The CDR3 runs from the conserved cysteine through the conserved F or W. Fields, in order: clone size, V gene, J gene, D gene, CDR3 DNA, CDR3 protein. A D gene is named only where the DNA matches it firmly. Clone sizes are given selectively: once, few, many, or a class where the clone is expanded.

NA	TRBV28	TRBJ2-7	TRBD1	TGTGCCAGCGGAACGACAGGGACCTACGAGCAGTACTTC	CASGTTGTYEQYF
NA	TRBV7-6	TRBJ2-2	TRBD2	TGTGCCAGCAGCTTAGCGGCGGGAGGGCCAACCGGGGAGCTGTTTTTT	CASSLAAGGPTGELFF
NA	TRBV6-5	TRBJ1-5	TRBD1	TGTGCCAGCAACCCCACTACAGGGGGTAATCAGCCCCAGCATTTT	CASNPTTGGNQPQHF
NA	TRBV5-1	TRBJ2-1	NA	TGCGCCAGCAGCTTGGGGGGGCTAAGTGGTGAGCAGTTCTTC	CASSLGGLSGEQFF
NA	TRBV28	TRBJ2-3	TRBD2	TGTGCCAGCAGTCCCCTAGCGGGAGCCCGCGATACGCAGTATTTT	CASSPLAGARDTQYF
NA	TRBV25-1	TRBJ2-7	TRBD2	TGTGCCAGCCTGGGGAGCGGGAGAAACTACGAGCAGTACTTC	CASLGSGRNYEQYF
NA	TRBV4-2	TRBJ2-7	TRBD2	TGTGCCAGCAGCCAAGATTCGGGGGGGAACTACGAGCAGTACTTC	CASSQDSGGNYEQYF
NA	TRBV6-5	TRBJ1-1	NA	TGTGCCAGCAGTTACAAAGGGGTGGCCACTGAAGCTTTCTTT	CASSYKGVATEAFF
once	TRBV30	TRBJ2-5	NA	TGTGCCTGGAGTGCCCCGGGCGCTCGCCAAGAGACCCAGTACTTC	CAWSAPGARQETQYF
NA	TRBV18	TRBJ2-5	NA	TGTGCCAGTACCCCCGGACTACAAGAGACCCAGTACTTC	CASTPGLQETQYF
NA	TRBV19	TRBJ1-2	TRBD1	TGTGCCAGTAGTGCCGGACAGGGATCGGGCTACACCTTC	CASSAGQGSGYTF
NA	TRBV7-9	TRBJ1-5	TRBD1	TGTGCCAGCAGCACCGGGGACAGGGGAGGACAGCCCCAGCATTTT	CASSTGDRGGQPQHF
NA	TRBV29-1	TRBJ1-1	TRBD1	TGCAGCGTTGTGGGACAGGGACTCACTGAAGCTTTCTTT	CSVVGQGLTEAFF
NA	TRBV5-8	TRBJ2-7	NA	TGTGCCAGCAGCCCACAGGGAAGAAACGGCTTCTACGAGCAGTACTTC	CASSPQGRNGFYEQYF
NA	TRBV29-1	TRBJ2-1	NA	TGCAGCGTTTACAGGGACAATGAGCAGTTCTTC	CSVYRDNEQFF
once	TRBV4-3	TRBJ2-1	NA	TGCGCCAGCAGCCAAGACCGCAGCTCCTACAATGAGCAGTTCTTC	CASSQDRSSYNEQFF
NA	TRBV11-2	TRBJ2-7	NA	TGTGCCAGCAGCTTAGATCAGCATTACTACGAGCAGTACTTC	CASSLDQHYYEQYF
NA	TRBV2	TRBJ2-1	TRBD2	TGTGCCAGCAGTGAACCCGAAACCGGGAGGGCCTACAATGAGCAGTTCTTC	CASSEPETGRAYNEQFF
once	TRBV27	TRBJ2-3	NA	TGTGCCAGCAGTTTTGGCCTCTTGGATACGCAGTATTTT	CASSFGLLDTQYF
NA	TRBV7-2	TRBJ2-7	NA	TGTGCCAGCAGCCAAGCCGGGACCGTATACGAGCAGTACTTC	CASSQAGTVYEQYF
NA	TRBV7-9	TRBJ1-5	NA	TGTGCCAGCAGCTTAGCGTTAGGAACAGGGTTGGATCAGCCCCAGCATTTT	CASSLALGTGLDQPQHF
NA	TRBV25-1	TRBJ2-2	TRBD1	TGTGCCAGCCTTTCAGAAGGGGGCTCCACTGTGACCGGGGAGCTGTTTTTT	CASLSEGGSTVTGELFF
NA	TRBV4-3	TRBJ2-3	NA	TGCGCCAGCAGCCAAGATTACAGCGACAGCACAGATACGCAGTATTTT	CASSQDYSDSTDTQYF
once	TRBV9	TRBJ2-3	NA	TGTGCCAGCAGCGTAGCGCCATTACAATCAGATACGCAGTATTTT	CASSVAPLQSDTQYF
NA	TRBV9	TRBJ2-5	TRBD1	TGTGCCAGCAGCGTATCATCAGGGGGCGAGACCCAGTACTTC	CASSVSSGGETQYF
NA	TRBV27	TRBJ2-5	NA	TGTGCCAGCAGTTTCTCCCCGGACAAGCAAGAGACCCAGTACTTC	CASSFSPDKQETQYF
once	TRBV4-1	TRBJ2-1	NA	TGCGCCAGCAGCCTCGGCCAGTCGAATGAGCAGTTCTTC	CASSLGQSNEQFF
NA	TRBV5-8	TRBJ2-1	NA	TGTGCCAGCCTTTCGGACCAATACAATGAGCAGTTCTTC	CASLSDQYNEQFF
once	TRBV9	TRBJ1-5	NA	TGTGCCAGCAGCTCCGGAGCCGGCAATCAGCCCCAGCATTTT	CASSSGAGNQPQHF
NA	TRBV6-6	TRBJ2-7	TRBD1	TGTGCCAGCTGTTTCCGACAGGGCGTTTACGAGCAGTACTTC	CASCFRQGVYEQYF
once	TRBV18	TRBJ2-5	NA	TGTGCCAGCTCACCAGGGTACCAAGAGACCCAGTACTTC	CASSPGYQETQYF
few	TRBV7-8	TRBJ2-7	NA	TGTGCCAGCAGCTTCGTGACATCCGGAGGGGAGCAGTACTTC	CASSFVTSGGEQYF
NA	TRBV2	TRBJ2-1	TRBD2	TGTGCCAGCAGGGCCGGGACTAGCGACGACAATGAGCAGTTCTTC	CASRAGTSDDNEQFF
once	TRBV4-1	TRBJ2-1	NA	TGCGCCAGCAGTTTTACGGGCGATGAGCAGTTCTTC	CASSFTGDEQFF
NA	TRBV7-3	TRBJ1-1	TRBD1	TGTGCCAGCAGCTCGACAGGGTTGAACACTGAAGCTTTCTTT	CASSSTGLNTEAFF
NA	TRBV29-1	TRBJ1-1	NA	TGCAGCGTTGAAGCGCGTATACAGACGAACGGGGACACTGAAGCTTTCTTT	CSVEARIQTNGDTEAFF
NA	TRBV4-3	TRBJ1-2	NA	TGCGCCAGCAGCCAAGAGGACACTAGGGGAGCTGCGGATGGCTACACCTTC	CASSQEDTRGAADGYTF
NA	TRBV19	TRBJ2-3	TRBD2	TGTGCCAGTAGTACCCTAGCGGGAGGACCCACAGATACGCAGTATTTT	CASSTLAGGPTDTQYF
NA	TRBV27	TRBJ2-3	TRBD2	TGTGCCAGCAGGGGACTAGCTACAGATACGCAGTATTTT	CASRGLATDTQYF
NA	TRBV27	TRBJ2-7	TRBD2	TGTGCCAGCAGTTCCAGACTAGCGGCACCCTACGAGCAGTACTTC	CASSSRLAAPYEQYF
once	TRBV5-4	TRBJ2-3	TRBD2	TGTGCCAGCAGCTTGGGAAGCGGGAGGGATACAGATACGCAGTATTTT	CASSLGSGRDTDTQYF
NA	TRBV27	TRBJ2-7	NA	TGTGCCAGCAGTTTGGGGGGCACCGAGCAGTACTTC	CASSLGGTEQYF
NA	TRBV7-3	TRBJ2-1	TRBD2	TGTGCCAGCAGCTCCTCGGCTAGCGGGAGGGCAAATGAGCAGTTCTTC	CASSSSASGRANEQFF
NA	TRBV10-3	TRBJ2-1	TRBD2	TGTGCCATCAGTGACGGGGCGGGAGTCACGTTAAATGAGCAGTTCTTC	CAISDGAGVTLNEQFF
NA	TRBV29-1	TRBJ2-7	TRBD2	TGCAGCGTTGAGTTTGTACCGACTAGCGGGATGGGGAACTTC	CSVEFVPTSGMGNF
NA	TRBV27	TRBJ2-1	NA	TGTGCCAGCAGGTGGGGTTTGTTGAATGAGCAGTTCTTC	CASRWGLLNEQFF
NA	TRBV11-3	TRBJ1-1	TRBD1	TGTGCCAGCAGCTTCCGACAGGGCGAGAACACTGAAGCTTTCTTT	CASSFRQGENTEAFF
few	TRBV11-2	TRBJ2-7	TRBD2	TGTGCCAGCAGCTTAGGTACTAGCGGTCCCTACGAGCAGTACTTC	CASSLGTSGPYEQYF
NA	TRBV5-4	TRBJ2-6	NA	TGTGCCAGCAGCTTGGTTTTGGGGGCCCCTGGGGCCAACGTCCTGACTTTC	CASSLVLGAPGANVLTF
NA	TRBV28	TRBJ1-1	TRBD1	TGTGCCAGCAGTTCTCTGGCGGGACAGGGACCATTTTTGGCTTTCTTT	CASSSLAGQGPFLAFF